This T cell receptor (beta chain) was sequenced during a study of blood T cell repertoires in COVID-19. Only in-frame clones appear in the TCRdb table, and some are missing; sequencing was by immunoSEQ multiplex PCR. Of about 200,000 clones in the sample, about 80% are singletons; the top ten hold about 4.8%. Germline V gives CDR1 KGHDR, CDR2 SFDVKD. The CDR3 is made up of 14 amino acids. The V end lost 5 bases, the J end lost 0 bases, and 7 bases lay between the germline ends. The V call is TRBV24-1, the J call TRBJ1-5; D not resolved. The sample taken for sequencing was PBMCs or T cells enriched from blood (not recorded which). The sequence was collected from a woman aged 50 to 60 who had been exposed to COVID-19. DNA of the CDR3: TGTGCCACCAGTGGAGACAATAGCAATCAGCCCCAGCATTTT. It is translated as CATSGDNSNQPQHF.